These T cell receptor beta chains were read from a single sample in a study of T-cell reconstitution after alpha-beta-depleted transplantation in children. Each CDR3 protein is one row after TCRdb ran MiXCR on the PCR reads. The sample shows about 220,000 distinct CDR3 sequences, roughly a sixth of them seen only once. Here the sequenced sample was PBMCs, mostly from graft donor cells, taken 360 days after TCRalphabeta/CD19-depleted stem cell transplant. The receptor source for this set is a male patient aged 2-9 years who had a stem cell transplant for acute lymphoblastic leukemia, so the T cells may come from the graft donor. Each CDR3 is given without its conserved first and last residue. D genes are given only for firm matches.

length: 11; J: TRBJ1-1; D: NA; V: TRBV12-3/TRBV12-4; CDR3: ASSLQRNTEAF
length: 14; J: TRBJ2-5; D: TRBD1; V: TRBV5-4; CDR3: ASSFGQGGGQETQY
length: 13; J: TRBJ2-1; D: NA; V: TRBV20-1; CDR3: SASGRGYSYNEQF
length: 13; J: TRBJ2-1; D: TRBD2; V: TRBV2; CDR3: ASSPSGADYNEQF
length: 13; J: TRBJ2-3; D: TRBD1; V: TRBV29-1; CDR3: SVDSGTGGTDTQY
length: 17; J: TRBJ2-7; D: NA; V: TRBV23-1; CDR3: ASSQPERGSQDPSYEQY
length: 12; J: TRBJ2-7; D: TRBD2; V: TRBV7-9; CDR3: ASSHLAGFYEQY
length: 13; J: TRBJ1-2; D: NA; V: TRBV6-1; CDR3: ASSPLLIKGYGYT
length: 15; J: TRBJ2-1; D: NA; V: TRBV20-1; CDR3: SASYAHPPLGYNEQF
length: 13; J: TRBJ1-1; D: TRBD1; V: TRBV7-9; CDR3: ASSLEGQGFTEAF
length: 16; J: TRBJ1-1; D: NA; V: TRBV5-1; CDR3: ASSWALKVGVGDTEAF
length: 12; J: TRBJ1-4; D: TRBD1; V: TRBV20-1; CDR3: SAREGTASEKLF
length: 12; J: TRBJ2-7; D: NA; V: TRBV27; CDR3: ASSAGAGGNEQY
length: 13; J: TRBJ2-7; D: TRBD1; V: TRBV30; CDR3: AWSVLVDRGHEQY
length: 13; J: TRBJ2-1; D: NA; V: TRBV6-2/TRBV6-3; CDR3: ASTPDPARASEQF
length: 13; J: TRBJ2-1; D: TRBD1; V: TRBV7-6; CDR3: ASSLWTGSYNEQF
length: 11; J: TRBJ2-2; D: NA; V: TRBV20-1; CDR3: SAPNRNTGELF
length: 13; J: TRBJ2-2; D: NA; V: TRBV4-2; CDR3: ASSQEGGYAGELF
length: 11; J: TRBJ2-5; D: NA; V: TRBV10-2; CDR3: ASSESTKGTQY
length: 13; J: TRBJ2-4; D: TRBD1; V: TRBV7-6; CDR3: ASSSGGLAKNIQY
length: 15; J: TRBJ2-2; D: TRBD2; V: TRBV4-3; CDR3: ASSQLAGGTSAGELF
length: 11; J: TRBJ2-5; D: NA; V: TRBV7-2; CDR3: ASSLRSGETQY
length: 8; J: TRBJ1-2; D: NA; V: TRBV6-6; CDR3: ASSRDGYT
length: 12; J: TRBJ1-6; D: NA; V: TRBV28; CDR3: ASRPSLGGSPLH
length: 10; J: TRBJ2-2; D: NA; V: TRBV12-3/TRBV12-4; CDR3: ASSRSSGELF
length: 12; J: TRBJ1-1; D: TRBD1; V: TRBV3-1; CDR3: ASSQADRATEAF
length: 12; J: TRBJ2-1; D: TRBD1; V: TRBV20-1; CDR3: SARGTGSYNEQF
length: 12; J: TRBJ2-1; D: TRBD1; V: TRBV7-2; CDR3: ASSSRDRGDEQF
length: 13; J: TRBJ2-6; D: NA; V: TRBV6-2/TRBV6-3; CDR3: ASSDRTSGANVLT
length: 15; J: TRBJ2-5; D: TRBD1; V: TRBV12-3/TRBV12-4; CDR3: ASSLEERTGNVETQY
length: 12; J: TRBJ2-7; D: NA; V: TRBV7-9; CDR3: ASSLGVSAYEQY
length: 11; J: TRBJ1-2; D: NA; V: TRBV5-6; CDR3: ASSLGLGGGYT
length: 12; J: TRBJ2-1; D: NA; V: TRBV6-2/TRBV6-3; CDR3: ASRTGTQWSEQF
length: 14; J: TRBJ1-2; D: NA; V: TRBV10-3; CDR3: AISETWDTPSYGYT
length: 12; J: TRBJ2-7; D: NA; V: TRBV21-1; CDR3: ASIPHREKYEQY
length: 13; J: TRBJ1-6; D: TRBD1; V: TRBV5-1; CDR3: ASSSRQGGNSPLH
length: 12; J: TRBJ2-7; D: NA; V: TRBV5-1; CDR3: ASSLGRQVYEQY
length: 9; J: TRBJ2-3; D: NA; V: TRBV12-3/TRBV12-4; CDR3: ASSFTDTQY
length: 12; J: TRBJ2-1; D: NA; V: TRBV5-1; CDR3: ASSGPGTDNEQF
length: 12; J: TRBJ2-3; D: TRBD2; V: TRBV29-1; CDR3: SVRGSGGTDTQY
length: 11; J: TRBJ2-3; D: TRBD2; V: TRBV5-1; CDR3: ASSFGLADTQY
length: 12; J: TRBJ1-4; D: TRBD1; V: TRBV2; CDR3: ASSLTGGNEKLF
length: 14; J: TRBJ2-1; D: TRBD2; V: TRBV6-2/TRBV6-3; CDR3: ASSYSGLAGNNEQF
length: 12; J: TRBJ2-7; D: NA; V: TRBV27; CDR3: ASSLIQGVYEQY
length: 13; J: TRBJ2-2; D: NA; V: TRBV6-1; CDR3: ASTGLGPNTGELF
length: 11; J: TRBJ2-1; D: NA; V: TRBV6-1; CDR3: ASSAQGYNEQF
length: 13; J: TRBJ1-5; D: NA; V: TRBV18; CDR3: ASSEGRGAGQPQH
length: 13; J: TRBJ2-7; D: NA; V: TRBV18; CDR3: ASSSEGLLQGEQY
length: 12; J: TRBJ2-3; D: NA; V: TRBV2; CDR3: ASREGLSTDTQY
length: 12; J: TRBJ1-1; D: NA; V: TRBV7-2; CDR3: ASCEHHMNTEAF